A single count supports the clone carrying this TCR beta chain. Produced via immunoSEQ multiplex PCR; TCRdb's table is partial and in-frame only. The data hold approximately 82,000 clones, with 75% to 90% observed a single time. The J segment lost 5 bases and the V segment lost 0 bases, leaving 2 bases of the junction unmatched. The CDR3 has 14 amino acids. Per the germline V gene, CDR1 is SGHRS and CDR2 is YFSETQ. The data stem from a study of blood T cell repertoires in COVID-19. The sequencing sample was made of PBMCs or T cells enriched from blood (not recorded which). This receptor was identified in a woman aged 50 to 65 with acute COVID-19. The chain is built from TRBV5-1 and TRBJ2-1; 7 bases map to TRBD1. CDR3 coding DNA: TGCGCCAGCAGCTTGGCGGGACAGAACAATGAGCAGTTCTTC. Protein product: CASSLAGQNNEQFF.